What follows are 6 T cell receptor beta chains derived from one specimen sequenced in a study of blood T cell repertoires in COVID-19. Here immunoSEQ multiplex PCR was the method, and the copy in TCRdb shows in-frame clones only, minus some. This table holds about 200,000 clones, 76% found once. The sequencing sample was made of PBMCs or T cells enriched from blood (not recorded which). Every receptor here comes from a woman aged 45-59 years with acute COVID-19.

The chain uses TRBV29-1 and TRBJ1-5; D is undetermined. Per the germline V gene, CDR1 is SQVTM and CDR2 is ANQGSEA. The CDR3 is 13 amino acids. V lost 7 bases to trimming and J lost 3 bases, with 13 bases between them. In nucleotides, the CDR3 is TGCAGCGCCCGCGAGGGCACCAATCAGCCCCAGCATTTT. Translated: CSAREGTNQPQHF.

This rearrangement joins TRBV28 to TRBJ1-2; 9 nucleotides align to TRBD1. J lost 3 bases, V lost 4 bases, and 9 bases had no gene match. The CDR3 has 16 amino acids. The V gene's germline CDR1 is MDHEN and CDR2 SYDVKM. The CDR3 region has the DNA TGTGCCAGCAGTTCCCTCGGGGGACAGGGACACTATGGCTACACCTTC. Protein product: CASSSLGGQGHYGYTF.

The chain recombines TRBV13 with TRBJ1-2, with 8 positions matching TRBD1. Germline-derived CDR1 and CDR2 are PRHDT and FYEKMQ (reference sequence). The ends lost 0 bases at V and 0 bases at J; junction bases unmatched: 3. This CDR3 comprises 16 residues. CDR3 in DNA: TGTGCCAGCAGCTTAGGGGGACAGGCCACTAACTATGGCTACACCTTC. Its translation: CASSLGGQATNYGYTF.

Only one count was recorded for this clone. This sequence joins TRBV5-1 and TRBJ1-2; 12 bases line up with TRBD1. Germline CDR1 and CDR2: SGHRS and YFSETQ. With 5 bases clipped from V and 3 bases from J, the junction kept 5 bases outside the gene matches. This CDR3 is built from 15 residues. The DNA for the CDR3 is TGCGCCAGCAGACGGGGACAGGGGGCGGACTATGGCTACACCTTC. Translated, it gives CASRRGQGADYGYTF.

J is TRBJ2-1 and V is TRBV5-5; 12 bases are a match to TRBD2. The trim removed 2 bases at V and 4 bases at J, leaving 7 bases unmatched. CDR3 length: 17 residues. Germline V lookup: CDR1 SGHKS, CDR2 YYEKEE (reference sequence). The CDR3 loop reads CASSLDGTSGSYNEQFF. The CDR3 coding sequence is TGTGCCAGCAGCTTAGACGGGACTAGCGGGTCTTACAATGAGCAGTTCTTC.

The chain is built from TRBV28 and TRBJ1-6; a weak D match, TRBD1 (6 bases). The V gene's germline CDR1 is MDHEN and CDR2 SYDVKM. V lost 5 bases and J lost 7, with 15 bases in between. The CDR3 is 15 amino acids. CDR3 bases: TGTGCCAGCAGTGCACACAGGGTCTCCAATTCACCCCTCCACTTT. It translates to CASSAHRVSNSPLHF.